A single sample is the source of the 23 T cell receptor beta chains below, sequenced in a study of cytomegalovirus exposure and HLA in healthy donors. In the PCR, 60 Vbeta and 13 Jbeta primers were used. Generated by immunoSEQ multiplex PCR, the TCRdb table keeps only in-frame clones and is missing some. Counted here are 100,000 to 140,000 clones, approximately 79% occurring once; the ten biggest clones make up 12% to 15%. Sequencing was done on a sample of PBMCs. Receptors originate from a woman aged 40-49 years in good health and CMV-seropositive.

The V call is TRBV29-1, the J call TRBJ2-5; D call uncertain. The CDR3 covers 13 residues. Germline CDR1 SQVTM, CDR2 ANQGSEA. With 1 base removed from V and 2 bases from J, the gap between germline ends came to 8 bases. Written as DNA, the CDR3 is TGCAGCGTTGAAGTGAACCTACAAGAGACCCAGTACTTC. Its protein is CSVEVNLQETQYF.

The chain recombines TRBV13 with TRBJ1-2, with a possible D match to TRBD1 (6 bases). From germline, CDR1 is PRHDT and CDR2 FYEKMQ (reference sequence). The CDR3 runs to 16 residues. Between the trimmed V and J ends, which lost 3 bases and 2 bases, there was a span of 16 bases. CDR3 protein: CASSFLGWGQNYGYTF. In DNA, the CDR3 is TGTGCCAGCAGCTTCCTAGGATGGGGGCAGAACTATGGCTACACCTTC.

This chain links TRBV6-6 with TRBJ2-5; TRBD2 agrees at 9 bases. CDR3 length: 14 residues. The germline V gene has CDR1 MNHNY and CDR2 SVGAGI (reference sequence). Trimming removed 2 bases from V and 3 bases from J; junction bases left unmatched: 1. DNA for the CDR3: TGTGCCAGCAGTTACCGCGGGGGGGAAGAGACCCAGTACTTC. Protein: CASSYRGGEETQYF.

The rearrangement uses TRBV5-6 and TRBJ1-6; TRBD1 matches at 7 bases. The germline V gene has CDR1 SGHDT and CDR2 YYEEEE. The CDR3 covers 17 residues. After removal of 3 bases from V and 7 bases from J, the junction contained 13 bases not matched to a gene. The CDR3: CASSSALLDRPNSPLHF. CDR3 bases: TGTGCCAGCAGCTCGGCGCTATTGGACAGGCCGAATTCACCCCTCCACTTT.

The rearrangement links TRBV11-2 to TRBJ1-1; D unclear. V was shortened by 2 bases and J by 1 base, with 8 bases between the two germline ends. Germline V gene sequence: CDR1 SGHAT, CDR2 FQNNGV. The CDR3 loop spans 14 amino acids. The chain's CDR3 is CASSLSLSNTEAFF. The DNA for the CDR3 is TGTGCCAGCAGCTTATCCCTATCGAACACTGAAGCTTTCTTT.

The sample holds a few counts of this clone. The chain has TRBV7-9 and TRBJ1-1; 7 nucleotides agree with TRBD1. The trim removed 5 bases at V and 4 bases at J, leaving 4 bases unmatched. The germline CDR1 and CDR2 sequences are SEHNR and FQNEAQ (reference sequence). The CDR3 consists of 13 residues. The CDR3 coding sequence is TGTGCCAGCAGCCGCACAGGGGTCACTGAAGCTTTCTTT. Translated: CASSRTGVTEAFF. The full variable domain, rest sourced from reference TRBV7-9 and TRBJ1-1, is DTGVSQNPRHKITKRGQNVTFRCDPISEHNRLYWYRQTLGQGPEFLTYFQNEAQLEKSRLLSDRFSAERPKGSFSTLEIQRTEQGDSAMYLCASSRTGVTEAFFGQGTRLTVV.

The J gene is TRBJ2-7, the V gene TRBV7-9, with 13 bases identical to TRBD2. The CDR3 covers 15 residues. Per germline, CDR1 SEHNR and CDR2 FQNEAQ (reference sequence). Trimming at V came to 4 bases and at J to 5 bases, leaving 5 bases not matched to a gene. The CDR3 DNA sequence: TGTGCCAGCAGCTCAGGGACTAGCGGGGCGGACGAGCAGTACTTC. As protein: CASSSGTSGADEQYF.

This chain connects TRBV23-1 to TRBJ1-2; D not resolved. TRBV23-1 is classed as an ORF, of uncertain function. The CDR3 contains 14 residues. V was shortened by 0 bases and J by 4 bases, with 9 bases between the two germline ends. The CDR3 loop is CASSQSRTVYGYTF. The CDR3 DNA sequence: TGCGCCAGCAGTCAATCGAGAACAGTCTATGGCTACACCTTC.

J is TRBJ1-2 and V is TRBV18; a weak D match, TRBD1 (6 bases). The CDR3 spans 15 residues. V was clipped by 5 bases and J by 4 bases, with 17 bases between them. Germline CDR1 is KGHSH and CDR2 is LQKENI. The CDR3 is CASSTRTEGFYGYTF. In DNA form, the CDR3 reads TGTGCCAGCTCAACGAGGACAGAGGGGTTCTATGGCTACACCTTC.

This CDR3 is CASSQNRGVYEQYF. The CDR3 DNA sequence: TGTGCCAGCAGCCAGAACAGGGGTGTCTACGAGCAGTACTTC. This rearrangement joins TRBV7-2 to TRBJ2-7, with 7 nucleotides matching TRBD1. This CDR3 is 14 amino acids long. Unmatched junction bases numbered 7, after V lost 5 bases and J lost 3 bases. Germline V gene sequence: CDR1 SGHTA, CDR2 FQGNSA.

The CDR3 here is CASSQTGAYGYTF. The CDR3, as DNA: TGCGCCAGCAGCCAAACAGGGGCCTATGGCTACACCTTC. This sequence joins TRBV4-1 and TRBJ1-2; TRBD1 matches at 7 bases. CDR3 size: 13 residues. Germline V gene data show CDR1 as MGHRA and CDR2 as YSYEKL. J was trimmed by 4 bases and V by 2 bases; bases with no gene match: 1.

The J gene is TRBJ1-6, the V gene TRBV6-5; D unclear. In germline, CDR1 is MNHEY, CDR2 SVGAGI. The ends were cut back, 3 bases at V and 8 bases at J, with 17 bases in the middle. This CDR3 is built from 16 residues. The CDR3 protein is CASSYESNVGYSPLHF. The CDR3 bases are TGTGCCAGCAGTTATGAGTCGAATGTCGGGTATTCACCCCTCCACTTT.

This clone was observed once. V and J are TRBV6-5 and TRBJ2-5; tentatively, D is TRBD1 (6 bases). This CDR3 contains 15 residues. V was pared by 1 base and J by 2 bases, with 11 bases between. Germline CDR1 MNHEY, CDR2 SVGAGI. The CDR3 nucleotides are TGTGCCAGCAGTTACTTAACAGGGAATCAAGAGACCCAGTACTTC. This sequence encodes CASSYLTGNQETQYF.

This rearrangement joins TRBV28 to TRBJ2-7; TRBD2 agrees at 8 bases. The length of the CDR3 is 15 residues. V shed 4 bases and J 2 bases; nucleotides not matched to a gene: 7. CDR1 and CDR2 (germline): MDHEN, SYDVKM. CDR3 sequence: CASSSPGREAYEQYF. The CDR3 coding sequence is TGTGCCAGCAGTTCCCCCGGGAGGGAAGCCTACGAGCAGTACTTC.

The chain uses TRBV6-1 and TRBJ2-3; D is ambiguous. This CDR3 is 15 amino acids long. Per germline, CDR1 MNHNS and CDR2 SASEGT. Trimming pared 3 bases from V and 0 bases from J, leaving 10 bases between. DNA for the CDR3: TGTGCCAGCAGTGACGGTCGGTCTAGCACAGATACGCAGTATTTT. Translating gives CASSDGRSSTDTQYF.

V gene TRBV18 combines with J gene TRBJ2-2; TRBD2 aligns across 8 bases. In germline, CDR1 is KGHSH, CDR2 LQKENI. J lost 0 bases, V lost 2 bases, and 8 bases had no gene match. The CDR3 covers 18 residues. CDR3 nucleotides: TGTGCCAGCTCACCAACGAGCGCGGGGGGACCGAACACCGGGGAGCTGTTTTTT. It translates to CASSPTSAGGPNTGELFF.

The gene calls are TRBV19 and TRBJ2-7; 7 bases map to TRBD1. Germline V gives CDR1 LNHDA, CDR2 SQIVND (reference sequence). J lost 0 bases, V lost 4 bases, and 3 bases had no gene match. There are 14 residues in the CDR3. CDR3 region: CASSRRDSSYEQYF. DNA for the CDR3: TGTGCCAGTAGTAGACGGGACAGCTCCTACGAGCAGTACTTC.

The rearrangement joins TRBV5-1 to TRBJ2-5, with TRBD1 matching over 9 bases. TRBJ2-7 matches the DNA end more closely, so the J call is doubtful. The germline gives CDR1 SGHRS, CDR2 YFSETQ. This CDR3 spans 14 amino acids. In DNA, the CDR3 is TGCGCCAGCAGCGGAGGGACAGGGTCGGACGAGCAGTACTTC. Its translation: CASSGGTGSDEQYF.

The chain employs TRBV6-1 and TRBJ1-2; 8 bases line up with TRBD1. Germline V CDR1 and CDR2: MNHNS, SASEGT. The CDR3 is made up of 15 amino acids. J lost 7 bases, V lost 3 bases, and 10 bases had no gene match. The CDR3 sequence: CASSEGRQGISGYTF. The CDR3 DNA reads TGTGCCAGCAGTGAGGGAAGACAGGGGATCTCTGGCTACACCTTC.

The chain has TRBV9 and TRBJ1-4; a possible D gene is TRBD1 (5 bases). Germline values: CDR1 SGDLS, CDR2 YYNGEE. The CDR3 covers 15 residues. Trimming pared 2 bases from V and 8 bases from J, leaving 16 bases between. CDR3 in DNA: TGTGCCAGCAGCGTCTTTGGGCAGGGAGGGGAAAAACTGTTTTTT. Its translation: CASSVFGQGGEKLFF.

This chain connects TRBV2 to TRBJ2-4; 10 nucleotides line up with TRBD1. The CDR3 totals 12 residues. Per the germline V gene, CDR1 is SNHLY and CDR2 is FYNNEI. J was trimmed by 9 bases and V by 6 bases; bases with no gene match: 2. The chain's CDR3 is CASRDRGLIQYF. CDR3 bases: TGTGCCAGCAGAGACAGGGGGCTCATTCAGTACTTC.

The chain joins TRBV30 to TRBJ1-2, with 7 bases identical to TRBD1. V shed 2 bases and J 4 bases; nucleotides not matched to a gene: 1. CDR1 and CDR2 from the germline V gene are GTSNPN and SVGIG (reference sequence). There are 12 residues in the CDR3. The chain's CDR3 is CAWSRQGYGYTF. DNA for the CDR3: TGTGCCTGGAGTCGACAGGGCTATGGCTACACCTTC.

The chain joins TRBV18 to TRBJ2-3; TRBD2 agrees at 11 bases. Unmatched junction bases numbered 1, after V lost 4 bases and J lost 4 bases. The CDR3 covers 14 residues. Germline V CDR1 and CDR2: KGHSH, LQKENI. The CDR3 DNA sequence: TGTGCCAGCTCACAGACTAGCGGGGCAGATACGCAGTATTTT. The encoded protein is CASSQTSGADTQYF.